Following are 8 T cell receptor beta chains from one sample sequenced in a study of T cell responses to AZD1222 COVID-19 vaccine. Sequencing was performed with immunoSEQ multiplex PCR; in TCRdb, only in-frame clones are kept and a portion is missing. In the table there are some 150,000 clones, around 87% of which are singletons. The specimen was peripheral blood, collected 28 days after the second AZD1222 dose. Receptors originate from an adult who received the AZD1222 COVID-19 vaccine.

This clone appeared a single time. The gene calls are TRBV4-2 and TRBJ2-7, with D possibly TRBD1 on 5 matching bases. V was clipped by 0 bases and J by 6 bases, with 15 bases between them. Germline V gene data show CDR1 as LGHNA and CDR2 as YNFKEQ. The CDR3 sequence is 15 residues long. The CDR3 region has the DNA TGTGCCAGCAGCCAAGATACGGCAGGGTTCCGCGAGCAGTACTTC. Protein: CASSQDTAGFREQYF.

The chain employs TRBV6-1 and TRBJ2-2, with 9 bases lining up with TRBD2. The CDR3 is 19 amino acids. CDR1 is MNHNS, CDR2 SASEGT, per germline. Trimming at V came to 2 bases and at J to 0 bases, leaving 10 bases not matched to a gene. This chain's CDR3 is CASSERAGGQSANTGELFF. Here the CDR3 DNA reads TGTGCCAGCAGTGAAAGGGCGGGAGGGCAGTCAGCGAACACCGGGGAGCTGTTTTTT.

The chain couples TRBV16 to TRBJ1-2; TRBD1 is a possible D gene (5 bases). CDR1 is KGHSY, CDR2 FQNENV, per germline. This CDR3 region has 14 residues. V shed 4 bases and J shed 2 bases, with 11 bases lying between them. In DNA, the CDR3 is TGTGCCAGCAGCCTGTACCGGGGCAACTATGGCTACACCTTC. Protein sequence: CASSLYRGNYGYTF.

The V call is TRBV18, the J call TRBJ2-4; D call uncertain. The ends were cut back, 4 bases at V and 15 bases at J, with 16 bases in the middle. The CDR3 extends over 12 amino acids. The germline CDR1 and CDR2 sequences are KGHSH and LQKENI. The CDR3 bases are TGTGCCAGCTCACGCATTCGAGGAGAGCTGTACTTC. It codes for CASSRIRGELYF. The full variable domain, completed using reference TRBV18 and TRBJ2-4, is NAGVMQNPRHLVRRRGQEARLRCSPMKGHSHVYWYRQLPEEGLKFMVYLQKENIIDESGMPKERFSAEFPKEGPSILRIQQVVRGDSAAYFCASSRIRGELYFGAGTRLSVL.

CDR3 nucleotides: TGCGCCAGCAGCCAAGACAGGGGATCTAGCAATCAGCCCCAGCATTTT. It is translated as CASSQDRGSSNQPQHF. J is TRBJ1-5 and V is TRBV4-1, with TRBD1 as a possible D gene (6 bases). The germline CDR1 and CDR2 sequences are MGHRA and YSYEKL. This CDR3 has 16 amino acids. Trimming stripped 0 bases from V and 0 bases from J, with 9 bases between.

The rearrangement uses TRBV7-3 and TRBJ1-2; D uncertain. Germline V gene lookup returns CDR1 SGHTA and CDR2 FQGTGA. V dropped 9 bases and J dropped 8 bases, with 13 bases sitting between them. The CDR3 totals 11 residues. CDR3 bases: TGTGCCAGTCCCGGAAGTAAGGGCTACACCTTC. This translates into CASPGSKGYTF.

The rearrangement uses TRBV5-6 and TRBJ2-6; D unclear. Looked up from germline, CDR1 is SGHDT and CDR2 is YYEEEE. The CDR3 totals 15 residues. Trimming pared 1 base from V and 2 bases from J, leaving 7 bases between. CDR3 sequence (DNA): TGTGCCAGCAGCTTGAGGAGCACTGGGGCCAACGTCCTGACTTTC. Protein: CASSLRSTGANVLTF.

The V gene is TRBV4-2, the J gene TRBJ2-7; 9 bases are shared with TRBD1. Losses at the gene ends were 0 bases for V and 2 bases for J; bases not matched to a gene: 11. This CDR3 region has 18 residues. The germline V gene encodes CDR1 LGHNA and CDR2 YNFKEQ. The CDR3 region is CASSQEGYRGLMTYEQYF. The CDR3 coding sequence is TGTGCCAGCAGCCAAGAAGGGTACAGGGGGCTCATGACCTACGAGCAGTACTTC.